The table lists the clone carrying this T cell receptor (beta chain) with many counts. Its specificity is not known. This entry is derived from a study of T cell repertoires in cytomegalovirus infection. Study background: Public TCR beta signatures provided an indication of both CMV infection and a matching HLA type.

Germline V lookup: CDR1 DFQATT, CDR2 SNEGSKA (reference sequence). Between the trimmed V and J ends, which lost 6 bases and 2 bases, there was a span of 14 bases. This CDR3 comprises 14 residues. Study-wide results and caveats: Ex vivo, HLA-C-restricted CMV-specific TCR beta clonotypes prevailed over the rest of the response. Summed frequency of shared TCR beta families picked out CMV carriers who also had the relevant HLA.

TCRdb independently ran MiXCR on the reads; one entry per CDR3 protein. Among around 280,000 distinct CDR3 sequences listed, around 10% were seen once. The receptor was derived from a human donor in good health (CMV status not recorded). Some clones in this sample may be carry-over from other donors' samples. The chain carries TRBV20-1 and TRBJ2-1; no definite D call. Source material: PBMCs. The CDR3 region has the DNA TGCAGTGCGCTGGCAGCATTCCCCTACAATGAGCAGTTCTTC. The encoded protein is CSALAAFPYNEQFF.